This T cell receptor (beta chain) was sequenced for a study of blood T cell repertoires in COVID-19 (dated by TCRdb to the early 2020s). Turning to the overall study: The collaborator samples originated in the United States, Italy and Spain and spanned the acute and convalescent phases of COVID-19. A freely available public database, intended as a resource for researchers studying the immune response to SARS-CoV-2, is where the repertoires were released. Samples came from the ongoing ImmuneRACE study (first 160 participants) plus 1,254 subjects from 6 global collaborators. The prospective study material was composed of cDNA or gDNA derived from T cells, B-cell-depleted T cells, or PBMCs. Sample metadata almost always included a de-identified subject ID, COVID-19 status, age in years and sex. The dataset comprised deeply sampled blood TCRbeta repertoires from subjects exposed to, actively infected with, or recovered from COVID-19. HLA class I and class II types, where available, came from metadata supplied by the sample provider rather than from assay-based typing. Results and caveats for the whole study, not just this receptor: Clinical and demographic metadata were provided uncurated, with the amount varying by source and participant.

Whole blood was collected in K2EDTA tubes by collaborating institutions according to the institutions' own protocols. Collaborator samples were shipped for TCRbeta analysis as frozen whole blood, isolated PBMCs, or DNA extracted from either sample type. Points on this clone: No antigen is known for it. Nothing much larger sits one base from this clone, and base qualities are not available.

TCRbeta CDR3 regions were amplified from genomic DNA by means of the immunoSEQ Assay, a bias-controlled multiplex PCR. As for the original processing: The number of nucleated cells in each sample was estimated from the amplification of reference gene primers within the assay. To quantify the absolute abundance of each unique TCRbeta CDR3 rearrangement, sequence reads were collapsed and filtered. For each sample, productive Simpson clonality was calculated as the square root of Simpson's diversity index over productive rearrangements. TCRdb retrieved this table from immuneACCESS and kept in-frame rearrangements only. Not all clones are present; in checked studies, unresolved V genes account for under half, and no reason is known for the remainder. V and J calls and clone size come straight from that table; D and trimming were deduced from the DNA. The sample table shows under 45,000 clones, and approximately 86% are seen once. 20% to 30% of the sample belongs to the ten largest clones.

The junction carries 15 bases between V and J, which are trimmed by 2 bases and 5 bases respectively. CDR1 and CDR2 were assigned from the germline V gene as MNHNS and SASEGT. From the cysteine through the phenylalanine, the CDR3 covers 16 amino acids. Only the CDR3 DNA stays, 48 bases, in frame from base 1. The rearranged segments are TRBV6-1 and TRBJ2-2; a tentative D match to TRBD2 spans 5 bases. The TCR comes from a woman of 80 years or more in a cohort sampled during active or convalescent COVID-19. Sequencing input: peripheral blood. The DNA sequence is TGTGCCAGCAGTGAACTCGGCGGTCGAGGGACCGGGGAGCTGTTTTTT. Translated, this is CASSELGGRGTGELFF.